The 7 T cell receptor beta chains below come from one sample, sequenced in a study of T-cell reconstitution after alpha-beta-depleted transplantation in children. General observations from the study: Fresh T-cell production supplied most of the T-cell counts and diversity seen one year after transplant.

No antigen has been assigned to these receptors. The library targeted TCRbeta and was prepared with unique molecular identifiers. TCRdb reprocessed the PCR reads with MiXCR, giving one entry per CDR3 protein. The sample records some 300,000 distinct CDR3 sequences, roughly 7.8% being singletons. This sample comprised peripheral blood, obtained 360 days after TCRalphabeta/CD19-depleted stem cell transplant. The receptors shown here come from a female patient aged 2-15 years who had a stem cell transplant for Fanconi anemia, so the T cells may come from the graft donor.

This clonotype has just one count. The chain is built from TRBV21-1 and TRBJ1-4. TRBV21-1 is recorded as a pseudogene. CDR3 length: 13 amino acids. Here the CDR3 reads CANIRGRFEKLFF. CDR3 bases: TGTGCCAACATCCGAGGCCGGTTTGAAAAACTGTTTTTT.

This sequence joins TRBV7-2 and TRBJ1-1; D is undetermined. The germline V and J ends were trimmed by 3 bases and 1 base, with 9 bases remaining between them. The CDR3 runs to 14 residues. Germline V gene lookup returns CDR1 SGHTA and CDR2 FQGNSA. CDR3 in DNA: TGTGCCAGCAGCTTCCCCTGGGGGAACACTGAAGCTTTCTTT. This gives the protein CASSFPWGNTEAFF.

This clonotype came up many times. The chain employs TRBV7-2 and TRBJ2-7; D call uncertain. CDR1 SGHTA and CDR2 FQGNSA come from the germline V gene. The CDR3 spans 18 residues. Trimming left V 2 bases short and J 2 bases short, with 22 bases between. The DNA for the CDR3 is TGTGCCAGCAGCTTACAAGCCACGCTTCTAGTGCCCACCTACGAGCAGTACTTC. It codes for CASSLQATLLVPTYEQYF.

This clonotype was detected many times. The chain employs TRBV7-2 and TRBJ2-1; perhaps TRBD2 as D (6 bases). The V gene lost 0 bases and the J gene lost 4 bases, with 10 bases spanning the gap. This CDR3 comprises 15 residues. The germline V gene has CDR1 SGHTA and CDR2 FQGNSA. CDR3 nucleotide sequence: TGTGCCAGCAGCTTAGCGCGGGGTGGTTACAATGAGCAGTTCTTC. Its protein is CASSLARGGYNEQFF.

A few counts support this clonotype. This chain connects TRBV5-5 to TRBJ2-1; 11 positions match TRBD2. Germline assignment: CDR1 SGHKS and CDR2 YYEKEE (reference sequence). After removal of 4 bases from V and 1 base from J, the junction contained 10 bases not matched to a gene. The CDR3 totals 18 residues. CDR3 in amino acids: CASSTSGGPSFSYNEQFF. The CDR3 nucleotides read TGTGCCAGCAGCACTAGCGGGGGCCCCTCATTTTCCTACAATGAGCAGTTCTTC.

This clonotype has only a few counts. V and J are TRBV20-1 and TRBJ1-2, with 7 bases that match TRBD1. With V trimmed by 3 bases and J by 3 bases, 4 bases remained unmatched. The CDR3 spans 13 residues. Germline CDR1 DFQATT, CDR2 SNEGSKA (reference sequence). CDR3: CSARRGTDYGYTF. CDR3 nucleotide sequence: TGCAGTGCTAGGAGGGGGACAGACTATGGCTACACCTTC.

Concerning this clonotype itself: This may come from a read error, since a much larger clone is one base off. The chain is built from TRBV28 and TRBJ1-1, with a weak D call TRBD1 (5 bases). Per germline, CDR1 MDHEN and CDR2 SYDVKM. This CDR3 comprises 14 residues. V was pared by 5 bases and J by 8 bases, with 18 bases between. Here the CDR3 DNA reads TGTGCCAGCAGTCGGATCCGCATGAACAGGGAAGCTTTCTTT. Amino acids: CASSRIRMNREAFF.